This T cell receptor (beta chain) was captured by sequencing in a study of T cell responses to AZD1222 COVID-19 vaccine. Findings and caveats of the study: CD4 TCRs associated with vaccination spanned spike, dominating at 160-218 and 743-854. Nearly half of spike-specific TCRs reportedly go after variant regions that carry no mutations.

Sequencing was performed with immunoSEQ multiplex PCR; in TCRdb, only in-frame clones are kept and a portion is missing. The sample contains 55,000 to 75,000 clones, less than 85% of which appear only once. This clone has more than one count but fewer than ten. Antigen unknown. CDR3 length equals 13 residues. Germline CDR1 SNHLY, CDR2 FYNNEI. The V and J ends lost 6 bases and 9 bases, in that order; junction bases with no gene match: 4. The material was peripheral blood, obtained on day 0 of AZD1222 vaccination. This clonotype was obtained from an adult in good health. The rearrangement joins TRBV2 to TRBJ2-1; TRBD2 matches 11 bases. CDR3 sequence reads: CASRTSGGLEQFF. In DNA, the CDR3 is TGTGCCAGCAGAACTAGCGGGGGCCTTGAGCAGTTCTTC.